This passage covers 25 T cell receptor beta chains from one sample sequenced in a study of T cells in Graves' hyperthyroidism and ophthalmopathy. Amplification of TCR beta CDR3 regions used RNA as the template. The TCR CDR3 was amplified in a first-round RT-PCR using the HTBI primer set. A single record per CDR3 protein comes from TCRdb applying MiXCR to the multiplex PCR reads. Found here are about 700,000 distinct CDR3 sequences, approximately 14% of them singletons; the top ten hold roughly 10%. Sequenced input: blood. These receptors were taken from a young woman with Graves' hyperthyroidism.

This clonotype was detected a few times. V gene TRBV20-1 combines with J gene TRBJ1-4; D gene unclear. This CDR3 spans 13 amino acids. Germline V gene lookup returns CDR1 DFQATT and CDR2 SNEGSKA (reference sequence). The V end lost 6 bases, the J end lost 7 bases, and 15 bases lay between the germline ends. The chain's CDR3 is CSARSIGGEKLFF. The CDR3 bases are TGCAGTGCCCGGTCTATAGGTGGTGAAAAACTGTTTTTT.

This clonotype was detected many times. The rearrangement uses TRBV7-2 and TRBJ2-7; 11 bases map to TRBD2. Germline CDR1 and CDR2: SGHTA and FQGNSA. The V gene end was trimmed by 7 bases and the J gene end by 7 bases; junction bases not matched to a gene: 12. The CDR3 has 15 amino acids. The CDR3 region is CASTMGTSGILEQYF. Here the CDR3 DNA reads TGTGCCAGCACGATGGGGACTAGCGGCATCTTGGAGCAGTACTTC.

This clonotype was counted only a few times. The V call is TRBV2, the J call TRBJ2-5; 9 bases are a match to TRBD2. In germline, CDR1 is SNHLY, CDR2 FYNNEI. Trimming cost V 5 bases and J 2 bases; bases outside gene matches: 6. CDR3 length: 15 residues. The CDR3 region is CASSWGLAAQETQYF. The CDR3 bases are TGTGCCAGCAGTTGGGGACTAGCAGCACAAGAGACCCAGTACTTC.

This clonotype showed up many times. The chain uses TRBV11-2 and TRBJ2-3; either TRBD1 or TRBD2 may fit D (5 bases each). This CDR3 spans 15 amino acids. The ends were cut back, 1 base at V and 4 bases at J, with 12 bases in the middle. Germline V lookup: CDR1 SGHAT, CDR2 FQNNGV. CDR3 residues: CASSLAGQGADTQYF. The CDR3 DNA follows: TGTGCCAGCAGCTTAGCCGGCCAGGGAGCAGATACGCAGTATTTT.

Notes on this clonotype: Possible read error: a much larger clone is one base away. The gene calls are TRBV3-1 and TRBJ1-1, with D tentatively TRBD1 (6 bases). CDR3 length: 16 amino acids. Trimming took off 7 bases at V and 4 bases at J, with 22 bases between the two ends. Per the germline V gene, CDR1 is LGHDT and CDR2 is YNNKEL (reference sequence). CDR3: CASILRRNGGVTEAFF. The CDR3 region has the DNA TGTGCCAGCATACTAAGAAGGAACGGGGGCGTCACTGAAGCTTTCTTT.

The chain couples TRBV29-1 to TRBJ2-5; D not resolved. The CDR3 extends over 10 amino acids. Germline V lookup: CDR1 SQVTM, CDR2 ANQGSEA. Trimming left V 5 bases short and J 5 bases short, with 6 bases between. The CDR3 DNA reads TGCAGCGTTTGGTTGGAGACCCAGTACTTC. Amino acids: CSVWLETQYF.

This clonotype was picked up many times. V and J are TRBV6-2 or TRBV6-3 and TRBJ1-1; D might be TRBD1 (6 bases). The V end was cut by 2 bases, the J end by 1 base, with 14 bases between. CDR3 length: 16 residues. The germline V gene encodes CDR1 MNHEY and CDR2 SVGEGT. CDR3 loop: CASSYAAGTSNTEAFF. The CDR3 nucleotides read TGTGCCAGCAGTTACGCGGCCGGGACATCGAACACTGAAGCTTTCTTT.

The chain joins TRBV7-9 to TRBJ2-2; TRBD2 might be the D (6 bases). The V and J ends lost 5 bases and 9 bases respectively, with 13 bases between them. Germline lookup yields CDR1 SEHNR and CDR2 FQNEAQ (reference sequence). The CDR3 sequence is 13 residues long. This CDR3 reads CASSGGTGRELFF. The DNA for the CDR3 is TGTGCCAGCAGCGGGGGGACCGGTCGGGAGCTGTTTTTT.

The chain has TRBV4-3 and TRBJ1-5; D might be TRBD1 (5 bases). The germline gives CDR1 LGHNA, CDR2 YSLEER. This CDR3 region has 15 residues. Trimming cost V 0 bases and J 4 bases, with 10 bases left between them. CDR3: CASSQDAQGNQPQHF. The CDR3 nucleotides read TGCGCCAGCAGCCAAGATGCGCAGGGAAATCAGCCCCAGCATTTT.

The chain is built from TRBV19 and TRBJ1-4; 8 nucleotides line up with TRBD1. With 4 bases clipped from V and 7 bases from J, the junction kept 8 bases outside the gene matches. Germline assignment: CDR1 LNHDA and CDR2 SQIVND (reference sequence). The CDR3 consists of 15 residues. CDR3 protein: CASSTAGGLGEKLFF. CDR3 nucleotides: TGTGCCAGTAGTACCGCAGGGGGCTTGGGTGAAAAACTGTTTTTT. The whole variable domain, filled in from reference TRBV19 and TRBJ1-4, reads DGGITQSPKYLFRKEGQNVTLSCEQNLNHDAMYWYRQDPGQGLRLIYYSQIVNDFQKGDIAEGYSVSREKKESFPLTVTSAQKNPTAFYLCASSTAGGLGEKLFFGSGTQLSVL.

Ten or more counts support this clonotype. The chain recombines TRBV20-1 with TRBJ1-1; D uncertain. The CDR3 has 15 residues. Germline CDR1 is DFQATT and CDR2 is SNEGSKA (reference sequence). V was pared by 4 bases and J by 1 base, with 16 bases between. CDR3 DNA: TGCAGTGCTAACCATAGGGCGGGAACGAACACTGAAGCTTTCTTT. Amino acids: CSANHRAGTNTEAFF.

This clonotype was seen only a few times. The chain couples TRBV4-3 to TRBJ1-3; D is possibly TRBD1 (5 bases). The CDR3 is 14 residues long. V was cut by 6 bases and J by 15 bases, with 24 bases left in between. The germline V gene has CDR1 LGHNA and CDR2 YSLEER. The CDR3 loop reads CASRIDVGEGKQYF. For the CDR3, the DNA is TGCGCCAGCAGAATAGACGTGGGGGAGGGAAAACAATATTTT.

The V and J genes are TRBV7-2 and TRBJ2-2; 13 bases match TRBD2. This CDR3 has 16 amino acids. The V and J ends lost 5 bases and 10 bases, in that order; junction bases with no gene match: 10. CDR1 is SGHTA, CDR2 FQGNSA, per germline. The CDR3 is CASSAGLAGVSKELFF. DNA for the CDR3: TGTGCCAGCAGCGCCGGACTAGCGGGAGTATCGAAGGAGCTGTTTTTT.

This clonotype was seen many times. The J gene is TRBJ1-2, the V gene TRBV7-8, with 8 bases aligning to TRBD1. Trimming removed 4 bases from V and 9 bases from J; junction bases left unmatched: 10. There are 14 residues in the CDR3. From germline, CDR1 is SGHVS and CDR2 FQNEAQ. The CDR3 DNA follows: TGTGCCAGCAGCTCCATTTCCGGGACAGGTCGCTACACCTTC. As protein: CASSSISGTGRYTF.

This clonotype was seen at least ten times. This rearrangement joins TRBV20-1 to TRBJ2-2, with unresolved D. The CDR3 totals 14 residues. The V and J ends lost 3 bases and 0 bases respectively, with 8 bases between them. In germline, CDR1 is DFQATT, CDR2 SNEGSKA (reference sequence). This CDR3 is CSARADSNTGELFF. CDR3 coding DNA: TGCAGTGCTAGGGCGGATTCGAACACCGGGGAGCTGTTTTTT.

This clonotype was counted ten times or more. This rearrangement joins TRBV7-8 to TRBJ2-2, with a weak D call TRBD1 (6 bases). The CDR3 sequence is 16 residues long. V lost 5 bases and J 1 base, leaving 14 bases between the germline ends. Germline V gives CDR1 SGHVS, CDR2 FQNEAQ. The DNA for the CDR3 is TGTGCCAGCAGCCCAAATTGGGGACAGAACACCGGGGAGCTGTTTTTT. It encodes CASSPNWGQNTGELFF.

With respect to this clonotype: A much bigger clone sits one base away, suggesting this may be a read error. The chain links TRBV7-9 to TRBJ2-5; TRBD1 matches 8 bases. The germline CDR1 and CDR2 sequences are SEHNR and FQNEAQ (reference sequence). The V gene end was trimmed by 2 bases and the J gene end by 7 bases; junction bases not matched to a gene: 12. This CDR3 has 16 amino acids. CDR3 bases: TGTGCCAGCAGCTTATTTCAGGGGGCTTTTTTGGGGACCCAGTACTTC. It encodes CASSLFQGAFLGTQYF.

This clonotype appeared many times. This chain links TRBV20-1 with TRBJ2-4; 7 bases map to TRBD1. In germline, CDR1 is DFQATT, CDR2 SNEGSKA (reference sequence). The CDR3 is 15 amino acids. Trimming removed 6 bases from V and 0 bases from J; junction bases left unmatched: 8. CDR3: CSAGDRALAKNIQYF. As DNA, the CDR3 is TGCAGTGCCGGAGACAGGGCGCTAGCCAAAAACATTCAGTACTTC.

This clonotype was counted only a few times. The rearrangement joins TRBV29-1 to TRBJ2-1; TRBD2 matches at 10 bases. J gave up 3 bases and V 7 bases, and 3 bases lay outside the gene matches. The CDR3 has 13 residues. Looked up from germline, CDR1 is SQVTM and CDR2 is ANQGSEA. The CDR3 coding sequence is TGCAGCGGGACTAGCGGAGGCTACAATGAGCAGTTCTTC. This encodes CSGTSGGYNEQFF.

The chain employs TRBV19 and TRBJ1-4; 7 bases align to TRBD1. The CDR3 covers 16 residues. The V segment lost 7 bases and the J segment 8 bases; nucleotides outside the gene matches: 16. Germline V gene lookup returns CDR1 LNHDA and CDR2 SQIVND (reference sequence). The CDR3 spells CASTPRGQLQGEKLFF. The CDR3 DNA follows: TGTGCCAGTACCCCACGGGGCCAACTACAGGGGGAAAAACTGTTTTTT.

The gene calls are TRBV19 and TRBJ1-3; D unclear. Germline V gives CDR1 LNHDA, CDR2 SQIVND (reference sequence). The V and J ends lost 7 bases and 4 bases respectively, with 17 bases between them. This CDR3 comprises 15 residues. The chain's CDR3 is CASIQSRVAGNTIYF. CDR3 sequence (DNA): TGTGCCAGTATCCAAAGTCGTGTGGCGGGAAACACCATATATTTT.

This clonotype has ten or more counts. The chain recombines TRBV2 with TRBJ2-7, with TRBD2 matching 11 bases. There are 16 residues in the CDR3. V lost 6 bases and J lost 2; bases outside the gene matches: 9. Germline CDR1 reads SNHLY; CDR2 reads FYNNEI. CDR3 loop: CASRKIAGGTTYEQYF. For the CDR3, the DNA is TGTGCCAGCAGAAAAATAGCGGGAGGGACCACCTACGAGCAGTACTTC.

There are a few counts of this clonotype. This chain joins TRBV5-8 and TRBJ1-2, with TRBD1 matching 7 bases. Germline assignment: CDR1 SGHTS and CDR2 YDEGEE. The CDR3 is made up of 15 amino acids. Germline trimming cut 3 bases from V and 4 bases from J; bases unmatched to any gene: 9. In DNA form, the CDR3 reads TGTGCCAGCAGCTCGTGGGATGGGACAGCCTATGGCTACACCTTC. Translating gives CASSSWDGTAYGYTF.

This clonotype was found many times. This chain links TRBV3-1 with TRBJ1-1; tentative D call: TRBD1 (6 bases). The germline V gene has CDR1 LGHDT and CDR2 YNNKEL (reference sequence). V lost 2 bases, J lost 4 bases, and 14 bases lay in between. This CDR3 comprises 15 residues. The CDR3 spells CASSQFVGGGTEAFF. The CDR3 coding sequence is TGTGCCAGCAGCCAATTCGTAGGGGGAGGCACTGAAGCTTTCTTT.

A few counts support this clonotype. The V and J genes are TRBV6-1 and TRBJ1-2, with TRBD1 matching 7 bases. Germline V gene data show CDR1 as MNHNS and CDR2 as SASEGT. Germline trimming cut 5 bases from V and 8 bases from J; bases unmatched to any gene: 14. The CDR3 has 15 residues. CDR3 bases: TGTGCCAGCAGTCCGGTTGGACAGGACGTCCGGGGCTACACCTTC. Amino acid sequence: CASSPVGQDVRGYTF.